This is a list of T cell receptor beta chains from one sample in a study of metastatic and nonmetastatic thyroid tumors. TCRdb re-called the PCR reads via MiXCR. The sample yields 20,000 to 25,000 clones, roughly an eighth seen once. The sequencing input was blood. The receptor source for this set is a female donor with papillary thyroid cancer or a benign thyroid nodule (not recorded which). Some clones in this sample may be carry-over from other donors' samples. Each CDR3 is given with its conserved first and last residue. Each record gives: CDR3 length, V gene, D gene, J gene, clone size, CDR3 DNA, CDR3 protein. The D gene is left open where the match is weak. Rows may omit the clone size; those that give it use once, few, many or a size class.

14	TRBV19	TRBD1	TRBJ1-5	many	TGTGCCAGTAGGGACAGGGCGAGCAATCAGCCCCAGCATTTT	CASRDRASNQPQHF
17	TRBV7-9	-	TRBJ1-2	many	TGTGCCAGCAGCTCCCCTTCAAGCCTATCCCCCACCCATGGCTACACCTTC	CASSSPSSLSPTHGYTF
14	TRBV6-5	TRBD2	TRBJ2-7	medium-sized	TGTGCCAGCAGTTACGGGCTAGCGGGGTACGAGCAGTACTTC	CASSYGLAGYEQYF
13	TRBV14	-	TRBJ1-6	many	TGTGCCAGCAGCCAAGAGGGCCGGTCACCCCTCCACTTT	CASSQEGRSPLHF
13	TRBV6-8	TRBD1	TRBJ1-2	few	TGTGTCAGCAGTGCGGGACAGTGGACCGGCTACACCTTC	CVSSAGQWTGYTF
13	TRBV20-1	-	TRBJ2-3	many	TGCAGTGCTAGAGATGTTGTGGGCTATACGCAGTATTTT	CSARDVVGYTQYF
18	TRBV11-2	-	TRBJ2-3	-	TGTGCCAGCAGCTTAGGGTCGTGGCTAGCTACCTACACAGATACGCAGTATTTT	CASSLGSWLATYTDTQYF
14	TRBV24-1	TRBD1	TRBJ2-2	medium-sized	TGTGCCACCGGCAGGACAGGAGACACCGGGGAGCTGTTTTTT	CATGRTGDTGELFF
13	TRBV11-2	-	TRBJ1-2	many	TGTGCCAGCAGCCATGAACCAGGGTCTGGCTACACCTTC	CASSHEPGSGYTF
16	TRBV28	-	TRBJ1-3	-	TGTGCCAGCAGTCGGAGAACCACAGGGCCTGGAAGCACCATATATTTT	CASSRRTTGPGSTIYF
15	TRBV11-1	TRBD2	TRBJ2-1	-	TGTGCCAGCAGCCCTGGGACTAGCCGGTCCAATGAGCAGTTCTTC	CASSPGTSRSNEQFF